The 30 T cell receptor beta chains reported below all come from one sample, sequenced in a study of T-cell reconstitution after alpha-beta-depleted transplantation in children. Unique molecular identifiers were used to barcode this TCRbeta library. TCRdb recomputed calls from the PCR reads with MiXCR, one row per CDR3 protein. The data show around 450,000 distinct CDR3 sequences, around 15% seen once. The source was PBMCs, mostly from graft donor cells, collected 360 days after TCRalphabeta/CD19-depleted stem cell transplant. The receptors were gathered from a boy less than two years old who had a stem cell transplant for Wiskott-Aldrich syndrome, so the T cells may come from the graft donor.

V and J are TRBV4-1 and TRBJ2-1; 10 nucleotides line up with TRBD1. The CDR3 consists of 15 residues. Germline V gene sequence: CDR1 MGHRA, CDR2 YSYEKL. J lost 6 bases, V lost 4 bases, and 6 bases had no gene match. This chain's CDR3 is CASSRPGTGVNEQFF. The CDR3 DNA follows: TGCGCCAGCAGCCGACCAGGGACAGGGGTCAATGAGCAGTTCTTC.

The rearrangement links TRBV29-1 to TRBJ2-7, with D possibly matching TRBD1 (6 bases). This CDR3 has 11 residues. With 4 bases removed from V and 5 bases from J, the gap between germline ends came to 9 bases. Germline V CDR1 and CDR2: SQVTM, ANQGSEA. The CDR3 nucleotides read TGCAGCGTTGCAGGGGTAAACGAGCAGTACTTC. Its protein is CSVAGVNEQYF.

The chain has TRBV20-1 and TRBJ2-7; D uncertain. Germline CDR1 reads DFQATT; CDR2 reads SNEGSKA (reference sequence). Trimming left V 6 bases short and J 2 bases short, with 14 bases between. The length of the CDR3 is 13 residues. The CDR3 DNA is TGCAGTGCGACCTGGCGGTTGGCCTACGAGCAGTACTTC. The encoded protein is CSATWRLAYEQYF.

J is TRBJ2-7 and V is TRBV12-3 or TRBV12-4; 8 nucleotides match TRBD1. This CDR3 comprises 16 residues. The V gene end was trimmed by 3 bases and the J gene end by 4 bases; junction bases not matched to a gene: 11. The CDR3 protein is CASSFTAQGQAYEQYF. The CDR3 DNA reads TGTGCCAGCAGTTTTACTGCTCAGGGACAGGCGTACGAGCAGTACTTC.

Ten or more counts support this clonotype. V is TRBV15 and J is TRBJ2-3; 8 positions agree with TRBD1. CDR1 and CDR2 (germline): LNHNV, YYDKDF (reference sequence). Trimming removed 7 bases from V and 3 bases from J; junction bases left unmatched: 6. This CDR3 contains 14 residues. The CDR3 spells CATKDRALTDTQYF. CDR3 nucleotide sequence: TGTGCCACCAAGGACAGGGCCTTGACAGATACGCAGTATTTT.

The chain employs TRBV10-3 and TRBJ2-7; 8 bases are a match to TRBD1. The ends lost 6 bases at V and 6 bases at J; junction bases unmatched: 10. The germline V gene has CDR1 ENHRY and CDR2 SYGVKD. There are 14 residues in the CDR3. The CDR3 region is CAISQGANSFEQYF. The DNA of the CDR3 is TGTGCCATCAGCCAGGGGGCTAACTCTTTCGAGCAGTACTTC.

The CDR3 DNA follows: TGTGCCAGCAGTCCTCTCCCGGGCTTCACCTACGAGCAGTACTTC. It is translated as CASSPLPGFTYEQYF. The chain employs TRBV12-3 or TRBV12-4 and TRBJ2-7, with D unclear. The CDR3 is 15 residues long. Trimming pared 5 bases from V and 2 bases from J, leaving 16 bases between.

This clonotype was counted only a few times. The chain links TRBV12-3 or TRBV12-4 to TRBJ2-7; 7 bases are shared with TRBD2. CDR3 length equals 14 residues. V lost 3 bases to trimming and J lost 4 bases; unmatched junction nucleotides: 6. Here the CDR3 DNA reads TGTGCCAGCAGTTTTTGGGAGGGCCGGTACGAGCAGTACTTC. This gives the protein CASSFWEGRYEQYF.

This clonotype was seen a handful of times. One end of the junction is discordant with germline, which a read error may explain. The chain combines TRBV5-1 with TRBJ2-1, with TRBD2 identical over 13 bases. This CDR3 contains 15 residues. The germline V gene encodes CDR1 SGHRS and CDR2 YFSETQ. The CDR3 sequence is CASSFGLAGVNKQFF. The CDR3 nucleotides are TGCGCCAGCAGCTTCGGACTAGCGGGAGTCAATAAGCAGTTCTTC.

Of note for this clonotype: At one end, the junction sequence differs from germline, possibly due to a read error. CDR3 in amino acids: CAISLGPRLAPNTGELFF. As DNA, the CDR3 is TGTGCCATCAGTTTAGGTCCCAGACTAGCGCCGAACACCGGGGAGCTGTTTTTT. The chain carries TRBV12-3 or TRBV12-4 and TRBJ2-2, with 8 bases aligning to TRBD2. The CDR3 extends over 18 amino acids.

The V and J genes are TRBV5-1 and TRBJ2-3, with 7 positions matching TRBD1. Trimming at V came to 6 bases and at J to 5 bases, leaving 6 bases not matched to a gene. Germline V gene lookup returns CDR1 SGHRS and CDR2 YFSETQ. The CDR3 has 13 residues. CDR3 amino acids: CASTDRDKDTQYF. The CDR3 region has the DNA TGCGCCAGCACCGACAGGGACAAAGATACGCAGTATTTT. Using reference TRBV5-1 and TRBJ2-3 for the parts outside the CDR3, the full variable domain is KAGVTQTPRYLIKTRGQQVTLSCSPISGHRSVSWYQQTPGQGLQFLFEYFSETQRNKGNFPGRFSGRQFSNSRSEMNVSTLELGDSALYLCASTDRDKDTQYFGPGTRLTVL.

This clonotype was observed a few times. The CDR3: CSARPTRYNEQFF. The DNA of the CDR3 is TGCAGTGCTAGACCAACTAGGTACAATGAGCAGTTCTTC. The rearrangement uses TRBV20-1 and TRBJ2-1; a weak D match, TRBD2 (5 bases). The CDR3 covers 13 residues. Germline CDR1 and CDR2: DFQATT and SNEGSKA (reference sequence). The V end was cut by 2 bases, the J end by 4 bases, with 9 bases between.

This clonotype was seen a few times. J is TRBJ2-1 and V is TRBV10-3; D is possibly TRBD1 (6 bases). V lost 8 bases and J lost 6, with 11 bases in between. The length of the CDR3 is 12 residues. Germline assignment: CDR1 ENHRY and CDR2 SYGVKD. In DNA, the CDR3 is TGTGCCATCGCTCGACAGGCCAATGAGCAGTTCTTC. Residues: CAIARQANEQFF.

This clonotype was observed a handful of times. The J gene is TRBJ2-3, the V gene TRBV5-1, with 12 bases aligning to TRBD2. Trimming removed 2 bases from V and 4 bases from J; junction bases left unmatched: 2. The length of the CDR3 is 15 residues. Germline V gene lookup returns CDR1 SGHRS and CDR2 YFSETQ. The DNA for the CDR3 is TGCGCCAGCAGCTTAGGACTAGCGGGGCCAGATACGCAGTATTTT. Its protein is CASSLGLAGPDTQYF.

The chain is built from TRBV7-8 and TRBJ2-1; D is ambiguous. The CDR3 spans 11 residues. Germline loops: CDR1 SGHVS, CDR2 FQNEAQ. Trimming stripped 5 bases from V and 13 bases from J, with 12 bases between. The CDR3 bases are TGTGCCAGCAGCCCGGACGTCATCCAGTTCTTC. Translating gives CASSPDVIQFF.

This chain joins TRBV15 and TRBJ1-2, with 8 bases identical to TRBD1. The J segment lost 2 bases and the V segment lost 0 bases, leaving 5 bases of the junction unmatched. CDR3 length: 16 amino acids. Looked up from germline, CDR1 is LNHNV and CDR2 is YYDKDF (reference sequence). Here the CDR3 reads CATSRDGTGENYGYTF. Written as DNA, the CDR3 is TGTGCCACCAGCAGAGATGGGACAGGAGAAAACTATGGCTACACCTTC.

This clonotype was recorded a few times. In DNA, the CDR3 is TGCAGCGTATCCAGGGATTTTGGCACAGATACGCAGTATTTT. This encodes CSVSRDFGTDTQYF. J is TRBJ2-3 and V is TRBV29-1, with a weak D call TRBD1 (5 bases). V was trimmed by 6 bases and J by 1 base, leaving 14 bases between them. CDR1 SQVTM and CDR2 ANQGSEA come from the germline V gene. The CDR3 sequence is 14 residues long.

The chain couples TRBV15 to TRBJ1-2, with D possibly TRBD1 on 6 matching bases. The CDR3 covers 12 residues. CDR1 and CDR2 (germline): LNHNV, YYDKDF (reference sequence). Deletions cut 5 bases from V and 8 bases from J, with 12 bases between. Here the CDR3 reads CATSLDSFGYTF. The CDR3 DNA is TGTGCCACCAGCCTGGACAGCTTCGGCTACACCTTC.

This clonotype has a handful of counts. The chain joins TRBV5-6 to TRBJ1-1, with 7 bases identical to TRBD1. Per the germline V gene, CDR1 is SGHDT and CDR2 is YYEEEE. V shed 2 bases, J shed 10 bases, and the junction held 8 bases outside the gene matches. The CDR3 spans 13 residues. DNA for the CDR3: TGTGCCAGCAGCTTATCAGGGGGACTTGGAGCTTTCTTT. Translated, it gives CASSLSGGLGAFF.

This clonotype has a handful of counts. A junction boundary mismatches the germline segment, possibly from a read error. This rearrangement joins TRBV7-9 to TRBJ2-7; D is uncertain. The CDR3 is 12 amino acids. Germline loops: CDR1 SEHNR, CDR2 FQNEAQ (reference sequence). The CDR3 sequence: CASSLAQNPHIF. CDR3 sequence (DNA): TGTGCCAGCAGCTTAGCGCAAAACCCCCATATATTC.

V gene TRBV5-4 combines with J gene TRBJ2-5; 8 nucleotides agree with TRBD2. CDR1 SGHNT and CDR2 YYREEE come from the germline V gene (reference sequence). The V gene end was trimmed by 1 base and the J gene end by 2 bases; junction bases not matched to a gene: 4. The length of the CDR3 is 15 residues. CDR3 coding DNA: TGTGCCAGCAGCTTGAGCGGGAGATCGCAAGAGACCCAGTACTTC. This sequence encodes CASSLSGRSQETQYF.

This clonotype has more than one count but fewer than ten. The chain couples TRBV25-1 to TRBJ2-5; 12 nucleotides agree with TRBD2. The germline V gene has CDR1 MGHDK and CDR2 SYGVNS. The CDR3 has 16 amino acids. The V gene end was trimmed by 5 bases and the J gene end by 1 base; junction bases not matched to a gene: 5. DNA for the CDR3: TGTGCCAGCAGTATACTAGCGGGAGGCAGCCAAGAGACCCAGTACTTC. Amino acids: CASSILAGGSQETQYF.

The chain recombines TRBV6-5 with TRBJ1-4; 9 bases agree with TRBD1. The CDR3 has 14 amino acids. V lost 3 bases to trimming and J lost 8 bases; unmatched junction nucleotides: 4. Germline V gene sequence: CDR1 MNHEY, CDR2 SVGAGI. CDR3 nucleotides: TGTGCCAGCAGTTATACAGGGGGCGCCGAAAAACTGTTTTTT. Its protein product is CASSYTGGAEKLFF.

V gene TRBV20-1 combines with J gene TRBJ2-5, with a possible D match to TRBD2 (6 bases). Trimming cost V 3 bases and J 5 bases, with 25 bases left between them. The CDR3 extends over 17 amino acids. Looked up from germline, CDR1 is DFQATT and CDR2 is SNEGSKA (reference sequence). The CDR3 sequence is CSASPPAGITSQETQYF. In DNA form, the CDR3 reads TGCAGTGCTAGCCCCCCCGCTGGAATAACTAGCCAGGAGACCCAGTACTTC.

The genes are TRBV10-3 and TRBJ2-3; D is tentatively TRBD1 or TRBD2 (5 bases each). Germline V CDR1 and CDR2: ENHRY, SYGVKD. The CDR3 has 14 residues. Between the trimmed V and J ends, which lost 6 bases and 2 bases, there was a span of 12 bases. The DNA of the CDR3 is TGTGCCATCAGCGAAGGGGACCACACAGATACGCAGTATTTT. Protein: CAISEGDHTDTQYF.

The genes are TRBV5-1 and TRBJ2-7, with D uncertain. Germline loops: CDR1 SGHRS, CDR2 YFSETQ. With 1 base removed from V and 1 base from J, the gap between germline ends came to 6 bases. This CDR3 is 13 amino acids long. CDR3 sequence (DNA): TGCGCCAGCAGCTTGATCCATTCCTACGAGCAGTACTTC. This codes for CASSLIHSYEQYF.

The sample holds a few counts of this clonotype. The genes are TRBV10-3 and TRBJ1-1; D remains unclear. The CDR3 runs to 14 residues. V was trimmed by 3 bases and J by 1 base, leaving 9 bases between them. Germline loops: CDR1 ENHRY, CDR2 SYGVKD. CDR3 in amino acids: CAISETMKNTEAFF. The CDR3 nucleotides read TGTGCCATCAGTGAAACTATGAAGAACACTGAAGCTTTCTTT.

The CDR3 coding sequence is TGCGCCAGCAGTTCTACCGGGACAGGGGGCAAAGGGTACGAGCAGTACTTC. This translates into CASSSTGTGGKGYEQYF. The V gene is TRBV5-1, the J gene TRBJ2-7, with TRBD1 matching over 12 bases. From germline, CDR1 is SGHRS and CDR2 YFSETQ. Losses at the gene ends were 5 bases for V and 4 bases for J; bases not matched to a gene: 13. The CDR3 spans 17 residues.

The gene calls are TRBV3-1 and TRBJ2-4; D might be TRBD1 (5 bases). Germline V gene sequence: CDR1 LGHDT, CDR2 YNNKEL (reference sequence). The V and J ends lost 1 base and 4 bases respectively, with 8 bases between them. CDR3 size: 14 residues. CDR3 in amino acids: CASSQVAGKNIQYF. The DNA of the CDR3 is TGTGCCAGCAGCCAAGTCGCAGGGAAAAACATTCAGTACTTC.

The chain employs TRBV7-9 and TRBJ2-7; 9 nucleotides align to TRBD2. Germline CDR1 reads SEHNR; CDR2 reads FQNEAQ (reference sequence). The junction had 18 bases not matched to a gene; V was cut back by 5 bases and J by 7 bases. The CDR3 sequence is 17 residues long. The CDR3 bases are TGTGCCAGCAGCCCTTTACCGGGACTAGCAGGTGGAGGTGAGCAGTACTTC. It specifies CASSPLPGLAGGGEQYF.